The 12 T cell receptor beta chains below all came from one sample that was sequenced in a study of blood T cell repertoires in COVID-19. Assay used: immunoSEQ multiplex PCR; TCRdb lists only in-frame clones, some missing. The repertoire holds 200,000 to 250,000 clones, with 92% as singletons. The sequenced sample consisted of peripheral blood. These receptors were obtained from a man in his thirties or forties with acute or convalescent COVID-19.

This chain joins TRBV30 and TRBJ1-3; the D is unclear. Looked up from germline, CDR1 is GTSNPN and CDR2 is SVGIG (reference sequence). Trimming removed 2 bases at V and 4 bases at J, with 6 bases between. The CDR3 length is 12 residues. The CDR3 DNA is TGTGCCTGGAGTCATTCAGGAAACACCATATATTTT. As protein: CAWSHSGNTIYF.

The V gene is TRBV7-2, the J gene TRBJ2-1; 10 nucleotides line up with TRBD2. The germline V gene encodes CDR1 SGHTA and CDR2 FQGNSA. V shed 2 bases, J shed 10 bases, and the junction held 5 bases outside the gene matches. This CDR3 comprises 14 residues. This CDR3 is CASSLSSGRREQFF. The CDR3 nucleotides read TGTGCCAGCAGCTTATCTAGCGGGAGACGCGAGCAGTTCTTC. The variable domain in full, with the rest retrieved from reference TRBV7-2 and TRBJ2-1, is GAGVSQSPSNKVTEKGKDVELRCDPISGHTALYWYRQSLGQGLEFLIYFQGNSAPDKSGLPSDRFSAERTGGSVSTLTIQRTQQEDSAVYLCASSLSSGRREQFFGPGTRLTVL.

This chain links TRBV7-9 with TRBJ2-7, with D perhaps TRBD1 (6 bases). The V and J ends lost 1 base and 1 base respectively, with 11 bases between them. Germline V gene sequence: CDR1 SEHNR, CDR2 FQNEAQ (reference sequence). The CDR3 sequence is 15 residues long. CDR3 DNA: TGTGCCAGCAGCTTAGTGGCAGGGGCTTCCTACGAGCAGTACTTC. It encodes CASSLVAGASYEQYF. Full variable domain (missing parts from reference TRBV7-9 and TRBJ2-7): DTGVSQNPRHKITKRGQNVTFRCDPISEHNRLYWYRQTLGQGPEFLTYFQNEAQLEKSRLLSDRFSAERPKGSFSTLEIQRTEQGDSAMYLCASSLVAGASYEQYFGPGTRLTVT.

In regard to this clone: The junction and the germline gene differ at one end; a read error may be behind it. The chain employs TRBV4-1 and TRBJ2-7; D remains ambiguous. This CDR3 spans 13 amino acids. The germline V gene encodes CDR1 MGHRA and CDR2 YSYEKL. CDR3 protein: CASSQDRVDPLSF. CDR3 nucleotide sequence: TGCGCCAGCAGCCAAGATCGGGTAGACCCCCTCTCCTTC.

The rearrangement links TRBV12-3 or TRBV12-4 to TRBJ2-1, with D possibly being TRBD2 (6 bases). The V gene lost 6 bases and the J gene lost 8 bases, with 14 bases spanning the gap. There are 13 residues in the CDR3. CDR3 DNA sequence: TGTGCCAGCAGCCCGACTAGTTTCGATGAGCAGTTCTTC. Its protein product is CASSPTSFDEQFF.

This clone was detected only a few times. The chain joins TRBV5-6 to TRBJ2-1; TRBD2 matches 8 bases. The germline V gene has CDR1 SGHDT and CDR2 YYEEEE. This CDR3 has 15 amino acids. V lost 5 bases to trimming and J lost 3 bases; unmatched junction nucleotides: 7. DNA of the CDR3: TGTGCCAGCAGGTCGATGAGCGGGGGCTACAATGAGCAGTTCTTC. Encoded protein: CASRSMSGGYNEQFF.

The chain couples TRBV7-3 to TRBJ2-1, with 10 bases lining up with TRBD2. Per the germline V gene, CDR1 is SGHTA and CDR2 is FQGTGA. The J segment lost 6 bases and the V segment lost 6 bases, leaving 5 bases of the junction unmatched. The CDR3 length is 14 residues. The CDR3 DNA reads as TGTGCCAGCAGTTGGTTAGCGGGGGGCAATGAGCAGTTCTTC. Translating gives CASSWLAGGNEQFF.

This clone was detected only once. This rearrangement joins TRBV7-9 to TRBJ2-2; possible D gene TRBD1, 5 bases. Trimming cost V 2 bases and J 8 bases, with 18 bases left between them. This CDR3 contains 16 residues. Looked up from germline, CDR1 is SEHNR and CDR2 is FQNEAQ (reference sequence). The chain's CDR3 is CASSLNDGHIRGELFF. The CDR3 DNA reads TGTGCCAGCAGCTTAAATGACGGACATATCAGAGGGGAGCTGTTTTTT.

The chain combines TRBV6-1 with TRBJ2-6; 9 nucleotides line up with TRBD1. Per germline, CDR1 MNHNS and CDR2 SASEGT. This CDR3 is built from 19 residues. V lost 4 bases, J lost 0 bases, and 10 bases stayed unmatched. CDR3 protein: CASSGNPGQGSSGANVLTF. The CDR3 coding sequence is TGTGCCAGCAGTGGGAACCCGGGACAGGGTAGCTCTGGGGCCAACGTCCTGACTTTC.

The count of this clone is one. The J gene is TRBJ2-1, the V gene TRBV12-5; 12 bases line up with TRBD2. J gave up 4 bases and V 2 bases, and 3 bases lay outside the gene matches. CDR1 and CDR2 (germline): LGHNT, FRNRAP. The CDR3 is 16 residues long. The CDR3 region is CASGLPGTSGYNEQFF. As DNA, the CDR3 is TGTGCTAGTGGTTTGCCGGGGACTAGCGGGTACAATGAGCAGTTCTTC.

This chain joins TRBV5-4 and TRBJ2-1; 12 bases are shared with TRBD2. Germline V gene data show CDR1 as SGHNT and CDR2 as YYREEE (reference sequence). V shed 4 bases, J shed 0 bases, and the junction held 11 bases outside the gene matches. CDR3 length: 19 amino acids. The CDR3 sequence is CASSPPGLAGSSSYNEQFF. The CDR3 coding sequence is TGTGCCAGCAGCCCGCCGGGACTAGCGGGTTCGAGCTCCTACAATGAGCAGTTCTTC.

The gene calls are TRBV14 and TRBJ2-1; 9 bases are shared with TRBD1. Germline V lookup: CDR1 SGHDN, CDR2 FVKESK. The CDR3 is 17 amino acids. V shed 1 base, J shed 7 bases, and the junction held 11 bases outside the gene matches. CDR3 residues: CASSQGGQGSFSNEQFF. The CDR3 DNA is TGTGCCAGCAGCCAAGGGGGACAGGGTAGTTTTTCAAATGAGCAGTTCTTC. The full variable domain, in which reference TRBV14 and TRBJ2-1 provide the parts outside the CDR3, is EAGVTQFPSHSVIEKGQTVTLRCDPISGHDNLYWYRRVMGKEIKFLLHFVKESKQDESGMPNNRFLAERTGGTYSTLKVQPAELEDSGVYFCASSQGGQGSFSNEQFFGPGTRLTVL.